Ten or more counts support the clone carrying this T cell receptor beta chain. Its antigen is currently unknown. TCRdb reprocessed the RT-PCR reads via MiXCR and lists one record per CDR3 protein. This table has about 570,000 distinct CDR3 sequences, roughly 10% appearing once. These data originate in a study of response to subunit inactivated influenza vaccine. CDR1 SGHRS and CDR2 YFSETQ come from the germline V gene. Trimming removed 0 bases from V and 5 bases from J; junction bases left unmatched: 10. There are 17 residues in the CDR3. Regarding the study as a whole: Authors suggested few new T cells are recruited by each seasonal influenza vaccination.

This clonotype was obtained from a man in his fifties or sixties who received an inactivated influenza vaccine. The starting material was PBMCs from blood, obtained on the day of vaccination. This chain links TRBV5-1 with TRBJ2-2; the match to TRBD1 covers 7 bases. This CDR3 reads CASSLALWTGRTGELFF. CDR3 nucleotide sequence: TGCGCCAGCAGCTTGGCACTTTGGACAGGTCGGACCGGGGAGCTGTTTTTT.